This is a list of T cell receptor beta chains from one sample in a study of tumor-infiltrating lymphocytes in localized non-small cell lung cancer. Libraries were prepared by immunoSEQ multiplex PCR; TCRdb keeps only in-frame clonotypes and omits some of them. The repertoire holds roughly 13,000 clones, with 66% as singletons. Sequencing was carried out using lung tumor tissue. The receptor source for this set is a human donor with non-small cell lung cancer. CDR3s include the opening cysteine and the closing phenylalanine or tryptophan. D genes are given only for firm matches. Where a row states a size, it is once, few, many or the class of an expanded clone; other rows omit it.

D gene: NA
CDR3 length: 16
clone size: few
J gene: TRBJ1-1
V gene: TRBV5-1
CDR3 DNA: TGCGCCAGCAGCCCTGTAGCGGGTAGGGCGAACACTGAAGCTTTCTTT
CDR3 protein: CASSPVAGRANTEAFF

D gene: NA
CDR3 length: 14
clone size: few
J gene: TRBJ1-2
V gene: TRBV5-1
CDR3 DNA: TGCGCCAGCAGCTTGGGTGACATGAACTATGGCTACACCTTC
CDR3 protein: CASSLGDMNYGYTF

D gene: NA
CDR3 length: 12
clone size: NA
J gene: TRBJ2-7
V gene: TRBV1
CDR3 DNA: TGCACCAGCAGCTACAGACAGGGAGATGGATACTTC
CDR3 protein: CTSSYRQGDGYF

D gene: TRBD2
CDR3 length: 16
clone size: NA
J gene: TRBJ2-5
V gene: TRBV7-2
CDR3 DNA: TGTGCCAGCAGCCCATGGGGGGGAGGGATTACGGAGACCCAGTACTTC
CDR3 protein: CASSPWGGGITETQYF

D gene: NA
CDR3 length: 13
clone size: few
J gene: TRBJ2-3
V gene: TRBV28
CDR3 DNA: TGTGCCAGCAGTTTTTCTCGGATGCGGACGCAGTATTTT
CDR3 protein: CASSFSRMRTQYF

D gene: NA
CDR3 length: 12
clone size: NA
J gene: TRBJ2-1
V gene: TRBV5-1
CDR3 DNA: TGCGCCAGCAGCGCAGGGTACAATGAGCAGTTCTTC
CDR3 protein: CASSAGYNEQFF

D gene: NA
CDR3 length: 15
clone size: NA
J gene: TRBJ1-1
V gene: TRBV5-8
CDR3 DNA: TGTGCCAGCAGCCGCAGGACAGTCTGGAACACTGAAGCTTTCTTT
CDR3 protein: CASSRRTVWNTEAFF

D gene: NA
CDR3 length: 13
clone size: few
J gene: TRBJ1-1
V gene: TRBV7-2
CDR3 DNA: TGTGCCAGCAGCCTGGACAGATACTTTCGTGCTTTCTTT
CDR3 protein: CASSLDRYFRAFF

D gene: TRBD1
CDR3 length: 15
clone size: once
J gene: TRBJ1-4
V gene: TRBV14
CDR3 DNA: TGTGCCAGCAGCCATCTTGGGACAGGCAGTGAAAAACTGTTTTTT
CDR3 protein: CASSHLGTGSEKLFF

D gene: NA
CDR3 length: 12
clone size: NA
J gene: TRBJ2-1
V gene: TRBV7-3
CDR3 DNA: TGTGCCAGCAGCGCAGAAGGGAATGAGCAGTTCTTC
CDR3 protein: CASSAEGNEQFF

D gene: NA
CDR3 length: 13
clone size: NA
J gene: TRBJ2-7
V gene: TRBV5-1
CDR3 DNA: TGCGCCAGCAGAGGGACGTTGGAGAACGAGCAGTACTTC
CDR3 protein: CASRGTLENEQYF

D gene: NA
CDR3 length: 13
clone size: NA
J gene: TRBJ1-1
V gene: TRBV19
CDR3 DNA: TGTGCCAGTAGTGCCCCCCCAGGGTCTGAAGCTTTCTTT
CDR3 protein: CASSAPPGSEAFF

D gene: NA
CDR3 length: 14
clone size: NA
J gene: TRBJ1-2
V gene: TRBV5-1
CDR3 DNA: TGCGCCAGCAGCTTGGACGGGGGCTTTAACGGCTACACCTTC
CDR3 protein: CASSLDGGFNGYTF

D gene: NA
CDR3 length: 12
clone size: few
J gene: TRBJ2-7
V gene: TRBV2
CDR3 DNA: TGTGCCAGCATTCGGTCGGGCGACGAGCAGTACTTC
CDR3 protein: CASIRSGDEQYF

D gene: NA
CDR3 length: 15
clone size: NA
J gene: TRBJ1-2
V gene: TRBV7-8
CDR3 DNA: TGTGCCAGCAACCCCCTGACCCATGGACTATATGGCTACACCTTC
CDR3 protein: CASNPLTHGLYGYTF

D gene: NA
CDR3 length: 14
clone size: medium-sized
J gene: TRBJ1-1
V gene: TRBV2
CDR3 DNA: TGTGCCAGCAGGAAAGACACTCTGGGTACTGAAGCTTTCTTT
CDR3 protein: CASRKDTLGTEAFF

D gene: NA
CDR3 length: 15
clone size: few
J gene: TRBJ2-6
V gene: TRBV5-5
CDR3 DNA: TGTGCCAGCAGCTTCGGACGGCCTGGGGCCAACGTCCTGACTTTC
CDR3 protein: CASSFGRPGANVLTF

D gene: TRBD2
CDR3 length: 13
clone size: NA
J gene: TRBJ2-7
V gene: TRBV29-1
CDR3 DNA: TGCAGCGTTCGCCTAGCGGGAGGGGGCGAGCAGTACTTC
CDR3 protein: CSVRLAGGGEQYF

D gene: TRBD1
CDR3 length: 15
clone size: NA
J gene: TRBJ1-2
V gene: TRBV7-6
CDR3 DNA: TGTGCCAGCAGCAAGGGACAGGGCAGTATTCATGGCTACACCTTC
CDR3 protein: CASSKGQGSIHGYTF

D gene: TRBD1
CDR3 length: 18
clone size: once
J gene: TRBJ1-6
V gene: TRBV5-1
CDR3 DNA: TGCGCCAGCAGCTTGGGACAGGGGCAGGTAGTCTATAATTCACCCCTCCACTTT
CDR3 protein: CASSLGQGQVVYNSPLHF

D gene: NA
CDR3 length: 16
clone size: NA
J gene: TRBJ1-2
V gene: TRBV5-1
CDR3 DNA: TGCGCCAGCAGCCCCGTGGAGGGGCGAGCTAACTATGGCTACACCTTC
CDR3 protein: CASSPVEGRANYGYTF

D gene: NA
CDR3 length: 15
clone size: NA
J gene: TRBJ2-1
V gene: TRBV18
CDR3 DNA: TGTGCCAGCTCACCACGTGAGGGTGTTTACAATGAGCAGTTCTTC
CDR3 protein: CASSPREGVYNEQFF

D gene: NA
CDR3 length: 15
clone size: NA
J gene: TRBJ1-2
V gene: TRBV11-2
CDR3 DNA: TGTGCCAGCAGCTTAGATCGAGGGTCGGGCTATGGCTACACCTTC
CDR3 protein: CASSLDRGSGYGYTF

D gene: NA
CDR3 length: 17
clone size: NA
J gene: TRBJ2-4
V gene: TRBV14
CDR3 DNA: TGTGCCAGCAGCCCCTGGATAGCTCAGGGAGACAAAAACATTCAGTACTTC
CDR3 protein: CASSPWIAQGDKNIQYF

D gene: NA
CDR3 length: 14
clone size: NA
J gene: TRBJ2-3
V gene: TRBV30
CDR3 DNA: TGTGCCTCCGAGGGGGGGGTTCGCACAGATACGCAGTATTTT
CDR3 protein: CASEGGVRTDTQYF

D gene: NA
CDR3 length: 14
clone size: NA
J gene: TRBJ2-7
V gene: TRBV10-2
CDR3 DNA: TGCGCCAGCAGTGGCCAGGGGCGATCCAACGAGCAGTACTTC
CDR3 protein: CASSGQGRSNEQYF

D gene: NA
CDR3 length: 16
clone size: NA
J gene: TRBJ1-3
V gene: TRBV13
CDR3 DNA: TGTGCCAGCAGCTATATTCCAGGGACGTCTGGAAACACCATATATTTT
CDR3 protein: CASSYIPGTSGNTIYF

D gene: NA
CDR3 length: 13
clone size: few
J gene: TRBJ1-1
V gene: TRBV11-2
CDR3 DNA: TGTGCCAGCAGCCTAACAGGTAACACTGAAGCTTTCTTT
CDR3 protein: CASSLTGNTEAFF

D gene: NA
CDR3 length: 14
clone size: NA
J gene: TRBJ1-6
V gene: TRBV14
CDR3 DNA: TGTGCCAGCAGCCTCTTACCGTTAGAGTCACCCCTCCACTTT
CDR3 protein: CASSLLPLESPLHF

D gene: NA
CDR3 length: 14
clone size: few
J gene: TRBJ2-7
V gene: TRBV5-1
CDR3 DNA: TGCGCCAGCAGCGCCGGTCTAGTAGTCTACGAGCAGTACTTC
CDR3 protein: CASSAGLVVYEQYF

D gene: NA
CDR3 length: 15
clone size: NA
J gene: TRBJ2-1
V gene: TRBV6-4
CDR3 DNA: TGTGCCAGCAGTGTTGGGATGGGACGAGGCGATGAGCAGTTCTTC
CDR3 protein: CASSVGMGRGDEQFF

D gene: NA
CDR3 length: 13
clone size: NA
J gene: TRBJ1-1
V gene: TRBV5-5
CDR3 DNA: TGTGCCAGCAGCTTGGGACGTGTCACTGAAGCTTTCTTT
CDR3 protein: CASSLGRVTEAFF

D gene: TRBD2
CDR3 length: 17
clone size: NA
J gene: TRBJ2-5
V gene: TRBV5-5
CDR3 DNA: TGTGCCAGCGGCCCGTTTGGGGGCGGGAGGGGGCAAGAGACCCAGTACTTC
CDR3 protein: CASGPFGGGRGQETQYF

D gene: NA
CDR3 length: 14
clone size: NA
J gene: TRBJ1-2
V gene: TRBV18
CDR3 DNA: TGTGCCAGCTCCCAAGGAGAGGGGAACTATGGCTACACCTTC
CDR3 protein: CASSQGEGNYGYTF

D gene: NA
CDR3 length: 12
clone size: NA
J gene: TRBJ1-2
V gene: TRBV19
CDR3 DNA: TGTGCCAGTAGTATTACTAACTATGGCTACACCTTC
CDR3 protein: CASSITNYGYTF

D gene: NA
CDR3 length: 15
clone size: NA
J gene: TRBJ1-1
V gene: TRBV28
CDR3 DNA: TGTGCCAGCAGCCTCGGGGGACATCCAAGCCCTGAAGCTTTCTTT
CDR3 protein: CASSLGGHPSPEAFF

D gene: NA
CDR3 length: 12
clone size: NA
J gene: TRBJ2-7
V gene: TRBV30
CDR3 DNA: TGTGCCTGGAGTTGGACTAACTACGAGCAGTACTTC
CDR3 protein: CAWSWTNYEQYF

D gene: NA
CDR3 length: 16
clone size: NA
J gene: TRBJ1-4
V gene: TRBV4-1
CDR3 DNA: TGCGCCAGCAGCCAAGGGCGACAGACAACTAATGAAAAACTGTTTTTT
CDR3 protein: CASSQGRQTTNEKLFF

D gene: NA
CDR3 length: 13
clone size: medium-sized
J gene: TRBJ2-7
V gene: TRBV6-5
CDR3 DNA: TGTGCCAGCAGTTACTCGCTAGCGTACGAGCAGTACTTC
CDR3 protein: CASSYSLAYEQYF

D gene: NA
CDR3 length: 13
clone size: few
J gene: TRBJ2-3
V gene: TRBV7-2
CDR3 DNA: TGTGCCAGCAGCTTCCTTCCCACAGATACGCAGTATTTT
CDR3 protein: CASSFLPTDTQYF

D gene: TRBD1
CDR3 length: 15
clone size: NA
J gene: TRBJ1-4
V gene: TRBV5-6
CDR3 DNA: TGTGCCAGCAGCGTCGGGGGACAGGGGGGTGAAAAACTGTTTTTT
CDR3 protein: CASSVGGQGGEKLFF

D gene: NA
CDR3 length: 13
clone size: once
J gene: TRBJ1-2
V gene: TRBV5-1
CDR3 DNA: TGCGCCAGCAGAGAGACAGGCAACTATGGCTACACCTTC
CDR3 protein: CASRETGNYGYTF

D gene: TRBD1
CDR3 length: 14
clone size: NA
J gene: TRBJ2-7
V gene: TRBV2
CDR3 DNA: TGTGCCAGCAGTGTAGACAGGGGGTTCTACGAGCAGTACTTC
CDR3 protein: CASSVDRGFYEQYF

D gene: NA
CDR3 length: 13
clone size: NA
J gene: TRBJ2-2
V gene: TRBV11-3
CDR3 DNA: TGTGCCAGCAGCTCACAAATGACCGGGGAGCTGTTTTTT
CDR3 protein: CASSSQMTGELFF

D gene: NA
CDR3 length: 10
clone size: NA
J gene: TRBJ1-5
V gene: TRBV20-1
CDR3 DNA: TGCAGTGCGGGCCATCAGCCCCAGCATTTT
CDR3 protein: CSAGHQPQHF

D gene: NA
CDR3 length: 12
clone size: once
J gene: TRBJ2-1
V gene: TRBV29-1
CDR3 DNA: TGCAGCGCCGACAGATCCTACAATGAGCAGTTCTTC
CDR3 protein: CSADRSYNEQFF

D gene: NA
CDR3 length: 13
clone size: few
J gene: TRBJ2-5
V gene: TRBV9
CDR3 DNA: TGTGCCAGCAGCACCCGACAGCAAGAGACCCAGTACTTC
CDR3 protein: CASSTRQQETQYF

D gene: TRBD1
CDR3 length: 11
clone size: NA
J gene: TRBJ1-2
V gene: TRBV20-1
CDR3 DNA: TGCAGTGGAGGGACAGACTATGGCTACACCTTC
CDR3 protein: CSGGTDYGYTF

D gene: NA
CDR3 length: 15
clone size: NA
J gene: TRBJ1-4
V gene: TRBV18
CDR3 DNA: TGTGCCAGCTCACCGAGACAGACCAAGAGGGAGAAACTGTTTTTT
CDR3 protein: CASSPRQTKREKLFF

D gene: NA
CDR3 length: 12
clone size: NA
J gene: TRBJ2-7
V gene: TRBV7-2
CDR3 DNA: TGTGCCAGCAGCTTACCCCCCTACGAGCAGTACTTC
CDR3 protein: CASSLPPYEQYF

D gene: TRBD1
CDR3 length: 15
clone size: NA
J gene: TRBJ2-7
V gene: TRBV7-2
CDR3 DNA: TGTGCCAGCAGCTTATCTACAGGGGGCGGCTACGAGCAGTACTTC
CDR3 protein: CASSLSTGGGYEQYF

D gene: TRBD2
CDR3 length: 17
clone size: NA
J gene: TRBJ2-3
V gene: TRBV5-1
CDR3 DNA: TGCGCCAGCAGCTTGATTCGGTCAGCGGGGGAGGGAGATACGCAGTATTTT
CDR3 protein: CASSLIRSAGEGDTQYF

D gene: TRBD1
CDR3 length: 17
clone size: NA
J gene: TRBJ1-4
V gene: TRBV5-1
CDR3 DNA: TGCGCCAGCAGCTGGGCGGGACAGGGAAATTCAAATGAAAAACTGTTTTTT
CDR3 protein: CASSWAGQGNSNEKLFF